This T cell receptor beta chain is from a study of blood T cell repertoires in COVID-19. Study context: Material from acute and convalescent COVID-19 was sourced from the United States, Italy and Spain. Sources were T cells, B-cell-depleted T cells, or PBMCs; the material itself was cDNA or gDNA.

Per the study methods: Cell counts per sample came from amplifying reference gene primers. The assay was immunoSEQ multiplex PCR, and TCRdb's table has in-frame clones only and misses some. V and J calls and clone size come straight from that table; D and trimming were deduced from the DNA. There are a few hundred thousand clones in the sample; approximately 85% occur only once, and under 2.5% lies in the top ten. This CDR3 is 16 amino acids long. Per germline, CDR1 SEHNR and CDR2 FQNEAQ (reference sequence). J lost 7 bases, V lost 5 bases, and 9 bases had no gene match. This rearrangement joins TRBV7-9 to TRBJ2-2, with 11 positions matching TRBD1. This sequence was found in a woman aged 50 to 65 who had recovered from COVID-19. The sequenced sample consisted of PBMCs or T cells enriched from blood (not recorded which). The DNA of the CDR3 is TGTGCCAGCAGCATCAGGACAGGGGGCGCAGGCGGGGAGCTGTTTTTT. Its protein product is CASSIRTGGAGGELFF. Full variable domain (rest looked up from reference TRBV7-9 and TRBJ2-2): DTGVSQNPRHKITKRGQNVTFRCDPISEHNRLYWYRQTLGQGPEFLTYFQNEAQLEKSRLLSDRFSAERPKGSFSTLEIQRTEQGDSAMYLCASSIRTGGAGGELFFGEGSRLTVL.